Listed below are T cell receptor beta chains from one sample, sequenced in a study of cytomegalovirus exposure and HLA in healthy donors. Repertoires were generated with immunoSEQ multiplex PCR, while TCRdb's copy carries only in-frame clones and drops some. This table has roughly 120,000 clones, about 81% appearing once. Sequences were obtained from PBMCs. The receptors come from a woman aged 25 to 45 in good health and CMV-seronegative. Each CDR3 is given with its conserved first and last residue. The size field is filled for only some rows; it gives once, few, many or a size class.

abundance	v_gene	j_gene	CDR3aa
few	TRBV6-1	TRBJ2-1	CASSSRDRGYEQFF
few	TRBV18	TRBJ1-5	CASSPTGTGGDQPQHF
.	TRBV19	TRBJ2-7	CASSTSYRDEQYF
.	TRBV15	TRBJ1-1	CATSRDFQGYTEAFF
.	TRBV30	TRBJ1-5	CAWSVFRGQGSNQPQHF
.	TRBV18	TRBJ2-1	CASSPPGQTYNEQFF
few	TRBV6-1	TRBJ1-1	CATADSGWDTEAFF
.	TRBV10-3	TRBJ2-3	CATGAGDTQYF
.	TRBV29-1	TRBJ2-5	CSVEDSGRVETQYF
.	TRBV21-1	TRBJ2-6	CASSMQGERSGANVLTF
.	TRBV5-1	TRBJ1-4	CASSPRQGGSEKLFF
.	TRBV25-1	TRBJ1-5	CASSGFWGQAYQPQHF
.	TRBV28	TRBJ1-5	CASSSEGQGVQPQHF
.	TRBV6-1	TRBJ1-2	CASSEWTASNYGYTF
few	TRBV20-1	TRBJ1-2	CSARDRGYTF
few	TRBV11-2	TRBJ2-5	CASSSSSSGETQYF
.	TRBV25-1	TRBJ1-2	CASSEGGRERSYGYTF
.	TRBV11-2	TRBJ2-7	CASSPQGYEQYF
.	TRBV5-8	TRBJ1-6	CAGRTDSSYNSPLHF
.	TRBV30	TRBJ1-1	CAWYRGLTEAFF
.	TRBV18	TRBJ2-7	CASSPMGSGQDEQYF
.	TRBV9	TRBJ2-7	CASSVGTVGPYEQYF
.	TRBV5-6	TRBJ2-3	CASSLERGGSDTQYF
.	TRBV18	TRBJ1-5	CASSPGPNQPQHF
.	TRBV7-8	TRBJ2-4	CASSLTYGVAKNIQYF
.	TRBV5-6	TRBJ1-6	CASSLGRRYREKNNSPLHF
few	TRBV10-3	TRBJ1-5	CAISTGQGAVQPQHF
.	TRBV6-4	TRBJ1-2	CASGTDLNYGYTF
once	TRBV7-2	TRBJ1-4	CASSLAGQGGNEKLFF